Following are 32 T cell receptor beta chains from one sample sequenced in a study of regulatory T cells in long-lasting Graves disease. Documented time point: newly diagnosed GD, antithyroid drugs for less than 3 months. RNA from PBMCs was the source of the TCR library. Arm-PCR with iRepertoire HTBI primers amplified the CDR3 regions for these TCR beta libraries. Each CDR3 protein gets one entry after TCRdb re-called the multiplex PCR reads with MiXCR. The sample contains about 210,000 distinct CDR3 sequences, less than 20% of which appear only once. A further study also used this sample, focusing on T cells in Graves' hyperthyroidism and ophthalmopathy.

This sample comprised peripheral blood mononuclear cells (PBMCs), obtained at new diagnosis, from a patient treated with antithyroid drugs. The receptors here all came from a woman aged 25 to 45 with Graves disease.

This clonotype was seen more than once but under ten times. The J gene is TRBJ1-2, the V gene TRBV6-4; no firm D call. There are 13 residues in the CDR3. The germline V and J ends were trimmed by 6 bases and 2 bases, with 10 bases remaining between them. Germline-derived CDR1 and CDR2 are MRHNA and SNTAGT. CDR3 residues: CASSDGRNYGYTF. The CDR3 coding sequence is TGTGCCAGCAGCGATGGACGGAACTATGGCTACACCTTC.

Points on this clonotype: This may arise from a read error, as a much more abundant clone is one base away. This is likely a read error, given that the CDR3 carries no conserved phenylalanine or tryptophan at its end. The chain has TRBV12-3 or TRBV12-4 and TRBJ2-5, with D perhaps matching TRBD2 (5 bases). The CDR3 is 14 residues long. Trimming took 5 bases from V and 5 from J, leaving 15 bases between them. CDR3: CASSSGIGRETQYL. The CDR3 bases are TGTGCCAGCAGTAGCGGCATTGGGCGGGAGACCCAGTACCTC.

This clonotype was detected many times. An end of the junction differs from the germline gene, which may be a read error. The rearrangement uses TRBV7-7 and TRBJ2-1, with a weak D call TRBD2 (6 bases). The CDR3 contains 13 residues. CDR1 and CDR2 from the germline V gene are SSHAT and FNYEAQ (reference sequence). CDR3 sequence reads: CASSRGTANEQFF. The CDR3, as DNA: TGTGCTAGCAGCCGGGGGACGGCCAATGAGCAGTTCTTC.

There are many counts of this clonotype. The rearrangement joins TRBV7-9 to TRBJ2-7; no definite D call. The germline V gene has CDR1 SEHNR and CDR2 FQNEAQ (reference sequence). This CDR3 is built from 14 residues. Trimming removed 6 bases from V and 2 bases from J, with 14 bases in between. The chain's CDR3 is CASSPSKPPYEQYF. As DNA, the CDR3 is TGTGCCAGCAGTCCTTCTAAGCCCCCCTACGAGCAGTACTTC.

V usage is TRBV12-3 or TRBV12-4 and J usage is TRBJ2-7; 10 positions agree with TRBD1. V was clipped by 4 bases and J by 5 bases; unmatched bases: 5. The CDR3 has 14 amino acids. CDR3: CASSSWDRGHEQYF. CDR3 nucleotide sequence: TGTGCCAGCAGTTCTTGGGACAGGGGACACGAGCAGTACTTC.

Many counts were recorded for this clonotype. The chain has TRBV6-2 or TRBV6-3 and TRBJ2-3; unclear D gene. Germline CDR1 and CDR2: MNHEY and SVGEGT. The CDR3 length is 15 residues. V was clipped by 5 bases and J by 0 bases, with 12 bases between them. The CDR3 DNA reads as TGTGCCAGCAGTCAGGTCGGAGTTAGCACAGATACGCAGTATTTT. Residues: CASSQVGVSTDTQYF.

This sequence joins TRBV2 and TRBJ2-1; D remains ambiguous. Germline V CDR1 and CDR2: SNHLY, FYNNEI. Trimming cost V 7 bases and J 10 bases, with 20 bases left between them. This CDR3 is built from 14 residues. In DNA, the CDR3 is TGTGCCAGCAACCCCGGATACCCTCCGGGCGAGCAGTTCTTC. Amino acid sequence: CASNPGYPPGEQFF. The variable domain in full, with the rest retrieved from reference TRBV2 and TRBJ2-1, is EPEVTQTPSHQVTQMGQEVILRCVPISNHLYFYWYRQILGQKVEFLVSFYNNEISEKSEIFDDQFSVERPDGSNFTLKIRSTKLEDSAMYFCASNPGYPPGEQFFGPGTRLTVL.

Remarks on this clonotype: A far larger clone is one nucleotide away, so this likely arose from a read error. The conserved closing phenylalanine or tryptophan is absent in this CDR3, likely reflecting a read error. This chain uses TRBV9 with TRBJ1-2; D may be TRBD1 (5 bases). Germline CDR1 reads SGDLS; CDR2 reads YYNGEE. Trimming took 5 bases from V and 8 from J, leaving 16 bases between them. The CDR3 runs 13 residues. The CDR3 region is CASSLEGRWGYTS. The DNA for the CDR3 is TGTGCCAGCAGTTTAGAGGGGCGATGGGGCTACACCTCC.

In this sample, this clonotype turned up a few times. A much larger clone lies one base from this, so it may be a read error. The chain has TRBV28 and TRBJ2-3, with D uncertain. The CDR3 sequence is 16 residues long. Germline lookup yields CDR1 MDHEN and CDR2 SYDVKM. V was shortened by 3 bases and J by 2 bases, with 15 bases between the two germline ends. The CDR3 loop reads CASSLWRTPPTDTQYF. The CDR3 nucleotides are TGTGCCAGCAGTTTGTGGCGGACCCCCCCCACAGATACGCAGTATTTT.

This clonotype was found many times. V and J are TRBV28 and TRBJ1-1, with a weak D call TRBD1 (6 bases). The CDR3 is made up of 12 amino acids. Germline assignment: CDR1 MDHEN and CDR2 SYDVKM. Trimming took off 8 bases at V and 8 bases at J, with 15 bases between the two ends. The CDR3, as DNA: TGTGCCAGCCTACAGGGAACCCGAGAAGCTTTCTTT. Translating gives CASLQGTREAFF.

This clonotype was observed at least ten times. V usage is TRBV3-1 and J usage is TRBJ1-3, with D uncertain. There are 14 residues in the CDR3. In germline, CDR1 is LGHDT, CDR2 YNNKEL (reference sequence). Trimming took 6 bases from V and 1 from J, leaving 10 bases between them. CDR3 loop: CASSPSRSGNTIYF. The CDR3 DNA sequence: TGTGCCAGCAGTCCCTCGAGGTCTGGAAACACCATATATTTT.

The table lists this clonotype with many counts. The rearrangement uses TRBV6-1 and TRBJ2-2, with D possibly being TRBD2 (5 bases). The germline V gene encodes CDR1 MNHNS and CDR2 SASEGT. Between the trimmed V and J ends, which lost 8 bases and 5 bases, there was a span of 18 bases. CDR3 length equals 15 residues. DNA of the CDR3: TGTGCCAGCGGGGAGTGGTCCCCGAGAACCGGGGAGCTGTTTTTT. It specifies CASGEWSPRTGELFF.

At least ten counts were recorded for this clonotype. V gene TRBV19 combines with J gene TRBJ1-2, with D hard to call. With 3 bases removed from V and 4 bases from J, the gap between germline ends came to 12 bases. The CDR3 totals 14 residues. In germline, CDR1 is LNHDA, CDR2 SQIVND (reference sequence). CDR3 in DNA: TGTGCCAGTAGTATCGAGACACCTCGCTATGGCTACACCTTC. It translates to CASSIETPRYGYTF.

V is TRBV13 and J is TRBJ2-1; 11 bases are shared with TRBD2. CDR1 and CDR2 from the germline V gene are PRHDT and FYEKMQ (reference sequence). V was clipped by 5 bases and J by 10 bases; unmatched bases: 4. This CDR3 is 13 amino acids long. DNA of the CDR3: TGTGCCAGCAGCGGGCGACTAGCGGGGGAGCAGTTCTTC. Translating it yields CASSGRLAGEQFF.

The V gene is TRBV12-3 or TRBV12-4, the J gene TRBJ1-1; maybe TRBD1 (5 bases). This CDR3 is 11 amino acids long. Trimming stripped 8 bases from V and 3 bases from J, with 7 bases between. The CDR3 protein is CASYRYTEAFF. DNA for the CDR3: TGTGCCAGCTACAGGTACACTGAAGCTTTCTTT.

V is TRBV4-2 and J is TRBJ1-2, with 8 bases matching TRBD1. With 1 base clipped from V and 4 bases from J, the junction kept 14 bases outside the gene matches. This CDR3 has 18 residues. CDR1 and CDR2 from the germline V gene are LGHNA and YNFKEQ. In nucleotides, the CDR3 is TGTGCCAGCAGCCAAGCTACCTTGGACAGGGCCCAGTCCTATGGCTACACCTTC. As protein: CASSQATLDRAQSYGYTF.

This clonotype has ten or more counts. The chain recombines TRBV25-1 with TRBJ1-6; 8 nucleotides line up with TRBD1. The CDR3 is 14 amino acids. Germline CDR1 is MGHDK and CDR2 is SYGVNS. Trimming removed 6 bases from V and 8 bases from J; junction bases left unmatched: 6. Here the CDR3 DNA reads TGTGCCAGCAGCGCCGGGACAGGAGATTCACCCCTCCACTTT. Encoded protein: CASSAGTGDSPLHF.

As concerns this clonotype: One end of the junction does not line up with germline, which may come from a read error. J is TRBJ2-7 and V is TRBV6-1, with TRBD1 matching 7 bases. The CDR3 totals 15 residues. Germline V gene sequence: CDR1 MNHNS, CDR2 SASEGT. The CDR3 DNA is TGTGCCAGCAGTGAGGGGGACAGCCAAATCTACGAGCTGTACTTC. Protein sequence: CASSEGDSQIYELYF.

In its sample, this clonotype was seen many times. This chain uses TRBV30 with TRBJ2-3; D possibly corresponds to TRBD2 (6 bases). In germline, CDR1 is GTSNPN, CDR2 SVGIG (reference sequence). V was trimmed by 3 bases and J by 0 bases, leaving 13 bases between them. The CDR3 runs to 15 residues. In DNA form, the CDR3 reads TGTGCCTGGAGCGAGAGGGACTGGAGCACAGATACGCAGTATTTT. As protein: CAWSERDWSTDTQYF.

This clonotype was seen a few times. Possible read error: a much larger clone is one base away. The chain uses TRBV11-1 and TRBJ2-3; no firm D call. Deletions cut 6 bases from V and 0 bases from J, with 4 bases between. Germline V gene sequence: CDR1 SGHAT, CDR2 FQDESV (reference sequence). The CDR3 sequence is 12 residues long. The CDR3 region is CASRTSTDTQYF. The CDR3 DNA reads as TGTGCCAGCAGAACTAGCACAGATACGCAGTATTTT.

The table lists this clonotype with many counts. A much larger clone lies one base from this, so it may be a read error. J is TRBJ2-3 and V is TRBV28; D may be TRBD1 (7 bases). The CDR3 has 15 residues. The V gene's germline CDR1 is MDHEN and CDR2 SYDVKM. V was pared by 9 bases and J by 3 bases, with 19 bases between. CDR3 sequence: CARDSRGAITDTQYF. CDR3 DNA sequence: TGTGCCAGGGATAGCAGGGGGGCTATAACAGATACGCAGTATTTT.

The chain joins TRBV30 to TRBJ2-1; no reliable D call. Per germline, CDR1 GTSNPN and CDR2 SVGIG (reference sequence). This CDR3 region has 12 residues. The V gene lost 0 bases and the J gene lost 5 bases, with 5 bases spanning the gap. The CDR3 sequence: CAWSVSDNEQFF. The CDR3 nucleotides are TGTGCCTGGAGTGTATCAGACAATGAGCAGTTCTTC.

A word on this clonotype: A read error is possible here, since a much larger clone lies one base away. No conserved phenylalanine or tryptophan is present at the end of the CDR3, so a read error is the likely explanation. This chain links TRBV7-9 with TRBJ2-1; 7 nucleotides agree with TRBD2. The CDR3 covers 17 residues. Germline CDR1 is SEHNR and CDR2 is FQNEAQ (reference sequence). With V trimmed by 2 bases and J by 6 bases, 13 bases remained unmatched. The CDR3: CASSLLGSGIRFNEQFL. DNA for the CDR3: TGTGCCAGCAGCTTATTAGGGAGCGGGATTAGGTTCAATGAGCAGTTCCTC.

This clonotype was recorded at least ten times. The genes are TRBV18 and TRBJ1-4; the D is unclear. CDR3 size: 18 residues. Germline V gene data show CDR1 as KGHSH and CDR2 as LQKENI. V was trimmed by 4 bases and J by 1 base, leaving 19 bases between them. This CDR3 is CASSLTSGYDGTNEKLFF. In DNA form, the CDR3 reads TGTGCCAGCTCACTCACTTCGGGATACGACGGAACTAATGAAAAACTGTTTTTT.

This clonotype appeared many times. This chain links TRBV2 with TRBJ2-1, with D maybe TRBD2 (7 bases). The germline V and J ends were trimmed by 4 bases and 1 base, with 14 bases remaining between them. The CDR3 length is 16 residues. Germline loops: CDR1 SNHLY, CDR2 FYNNEI. The CDR3 DNA is TGTGCCAGCAGTGTAAGGGGGGGGAAGTCCTACAATGAGCAGTTCTTC. The encoded protein is CASSVRGGKSYNEQFF. Full variable domain (remainder filled in from reference TRBV2 and TRBJ2-1): EPEVTQTPSHQVTQMGQEVILRCVPISNHLYFYWYRQILGQKVEFLVSFYNNEISEKSEIFDDQFSVERPDGSNFTLKIRSTKLEDSAMYFCASSVRGGKSYNEQFFGPGTRLTVL.

In its sample, this clonotype was seen many times. The rearrangement uses TRBV6-2 or TRBV6-3 and TRBJ2-3, with 8 bases identical to TRBD1. The germline V gene encodes CDR1 MNHEY and CDR2 SVGEGT. The CDR3 runs 15 residues. With 10 bases clipped from V and 4 bases from J, the junction kept 13 bases outside the gene matches. The CDR3 sequence: CAKKEDRVCADTQYF. For the CDR3, the DNA is TGTGCCAAAAAGGAGGACAGGGTTTGCGCAGATACGCAGTATTTT.

In this sample, this clonotype turned up many times. The J gene is TRBJ1-4, the V gene TRBV28; possible D gene TRBD1, 6 bases. Germline V gene lookup returns CDR1 MDHEN and CDR2 SYDVKM. The CDR3 consists of 14 residues. Deletions cut 2 bases from V and 5 bases from J, with 9 bases between. The CDR3 loop reads CASSLQGRNEKLFF. Written as DNA, the CDR3 is TGTGCCAGCAGTTTACAGGGGAGAAATGAAAAACTGTTTTTT.

V and J are TRBV20-1 and TRBJ1-5, with D uncertain. The CDR3 sequence is 14 residues long. Germline CDR1 and CDR2: DFQATT and SNEGSKA (reference sequence). V lost 2 bases and J 0 bases, leaving 8 bases between the germline ends. The CDR3 bases are TGCAGTGCTAGAAAAGAATATAGCAATCAGCCCCAGCATTTT. Its protein is CSARKEYSNQPQHF.

The chain joins TRBV19 to TRBJ2-1, with 13 bases lining up with TRBD2. CDR1 and CDR2 (germline): LNHDA, SQIVND (reference sequence). The CDR3 loop spans 15 amino acids. Unmatched junction bases numbered 5, after V lost 5 bases and J lost 7 bases. The CDR3 protein is CASSFGTSGTNEQFF. Here the CDR3 DNA reads TGTGCCAGTAGTTTCGGGACTAGCGGGACTAATGAGCAGTTCTTC.

At least ten counts were recorded for this clonotype. The CDR3 coding sequence is TGTGCCAGCAGCTGGGACTTCACACCCCGGACGGCTTTCTTT. Protein sequence: CASSWDFTPRTAFF. The V gene is TRBV7-8, the J gene TRBJ1-1; D possibly corresponds to TRBD1 (5 bases). Trimming shortened V by 4 bases and J by 11 bases, and 20 bases separated the two germline ends. This CDR3 comprises 14 residues. Germline V lookup: CDR1 SGHVS, CDR2 FQNEAQ. The full variable domain, its missing parts supplied by reference TRBV7-8 and TRBJ1-1, is GAGVSQSPRYKVAKRGQDVALRCDPISGHVSLFWYQQALGQGPEFLTYFQNEAQLDKSGLPSDRFFAERPEGSVSTLKIQRTQQEDSAVYLCASSWDFTPRTAFFGQGTRLTVV.

This clonotype was counted many times. The rearrangement links TRBV7-8 to TRBJ2-2, with 16 bases aligning to TRBD2. CDR1 is SGHVS and CDR2 is FQNEAQ in the germline V gene. V shed 3 bases, J shed 8 bases, and the junction held 12 bases outside the gene matches. The CDR3 runs to 19 residues. The CDR3 loop reads CASSLVHQGLAGGLGELFF. CDR3 DNA sequence: TGTGCCAGCAGCTTGGTGCACCAGGGACTAGCGGGAGGGTTGGGGGAGCTGTTTTTT. The variable domain in full, completed from reference TRBV7-8 and TRBJ2-2, reads GAGVSQSPRYKVAKRGQDVALRCDPISGHVSLFWYQQALGQGPEFLTYFQNEAQLDKSGLPSDRFFAERPEGSVSTLKIQRTQQEDSAVYLCASSLVHQGLAGGLGELFFGEGSRLTVL.

This clonotype has ten or more counts. This chain connects TRBV7-8 to TRBJ1-1; weak D call: TRBD1 (6 bases). The CDR3 contains 15 residues. With 4 bases removed from V and 1 base from J, the gap between germline ends came to 13 bases. Germline lookup yields CDR1 SGHVS and CDR2 FQNEAQ. CDR3 DNA sequence: TGTGCCAGCAGCTCCGCCGGGACAACGAACACTGAAGCTTTCTTT. Translating gives CASSSAGTTNTEAFF.